One and the same sample provided the 10 T cell receptor beta chains below, sequenced in a study of blood T cells in healthy people across ages (dated by TCRdb to 2015 to 2017). The library came from 5' RACE. The instrument was an Illumina HiSeq 2500. The second PCR ran for about 6 to 11 cycles and used a J-beta primer mix along with a sample-barcoded 5' primer. TCRdb cleaned the public reads at Q25 with fastp, built clones with MiXCR and kept in-frame beta chains. Under each unique CDR3 protein, matching rows form one entry showing the most common genes and DNA. Present in this sample are around 1.1 million distinct CDR3 sequences, 35% to 40% of which were seen just once. Around 14% of the sample is held by the ten biggest clonotypes. The sequenced material came from blood. Source of these receptors: a man younger than 35 in good health.

This clonotype was seen only once. The chain combines TRBV7-6 with TRBJ2-2; D not resolved. The CDR3 runs to 13 residues. The ends were cut back, 2 bases at V and 4 bases at J, with 5 bases in the middle. Germline-derived CDR1 and CDR2 are SGHVS and FNYEAQ. The CDR3 DNA is TGTGCCAGCAGCTTAACCATCACCGGGGAGCTGTTTTTT. This gives the protein CASSLTITGELFF.

The CDR3 DNA is TGTGCCAGCAGCCGGGCGGGCACGTACACAGATACGCAGTATTTT. Residues: CASSRAGTYTDTQYF. V usage is TRBV5-6 and J usage is TRBJ2-3; D might be TRBD2 (5 bases). V lost 4 bases and J lost 2, with 14 bases in between. CDR1 SGHDT and CDR2 YYEEEE come from the germline V gene. The CDR3 runs to 15 residues.

The chain combines TRBV20-1 with TRBJ2-3; 7 nucleotides agree with TRBD2. This CDR3 is 14 amino acids long. The germline V gene encodes CDR1 DFQATT and CDR2 SNEGSKA (reference sequence). Losses at the gene ends were 6 bases for V and 2 bases for J; bases not matched to a gene: 8. CDR3 DNA sequence: TGCAGTGCCTCGGGACTAAATTACACAGATACGCAGTATTTT. It codes for CSASGLNYTDTQYF.

This clonotype was picked up a small number of times. V usage is TRBV27 and J usage is TRBJ2-1; 8 positions agree with TRBD1. This CDR3 is built from 13 residues. Unmatched junction bases numbered 9, after V lost 5 bases and J lost 12 bases. Per the germline V gene, CDR1 is MNHEY and CDR2 is SMNVEV (reference sequence). The CDR3 nucleotides are TGTGCCAGCAGTGCCATCGACAGGGGTTTGCAGTTCTTC. Its translation: CASSAIDRGLQFF.

The gene calls are TRBV7-2 and TRBJ2-3, with 10 bases matching TRBD1. The germline V gene encodes CDR1 SGHTA and CDR2 FQGNSA. With 5 bases clipped from V and 4 bases from J, the junction kept 18 bases outside the gene matches. This CDR3 comprises 19 residues. CDR3 DNA sequence: TGTGCCAGCAGCCGACGTTCCGGGACATATGGACAGGGGGCAGATACGCAGTATTTT. It yields the protein CASSRRSGTYGQGADTQYF.

There are a few counts of this clonotype. The chain employs TRBV20-1 and TRBJ1-5; D possibly corresponds to TRBD1 (5 bases). Germline CDR1 reads DFQATT; CDR2 reads SNEGSKA (reference sequence). The length of the CDR3 is 13 residues. The V and J ends lost 6 bases and 1 base respectively, with 10 bases between them. The CDR3 sequence: CSASTVSNQPQHF. Written as DNA, the CDR3 is TGCAGTGCCTCGACAGTAAGCAATCAGCCCCAGCATTTT.

This clonotype was seen more than once but under ten times. The rearrangement joins TRBV7-9 to TRBJ2-1, with 10 nucleotides matching TRBD2. The J call is uncertain, as TRBJ2-7 better fits the DNA end. This CDR3 is built from 17 residues. CDR1 and CDR2 (germline): SEHNR, FQNEAQ (reference sequence). CDR3 residues: CASTKTTLAGVYNEQYF. DNA for the CDR3: TGTGCCAGCACCAAAACCACGCTAGCGGGGGTCTACAATGAGCAGTACTTC.

V gene TRBV7-2 combines with J gene TRBJ1-4; D may be TRBD1 (6 bases). Per germline, CDR1 SGHTA and CDR2 FQGNSA. The CDR3 runs 16 residues. V lost 5 bases and J 3 bases, leaving 16 bases between the germline ends. The DNA for the CDR3 is TGTGCCAGCAGCCTAAGCACGGCAGGGGCTAATGAAAAACTGTTTTTT. Translation gives CASSLSTAGANEKLFF.

The chain joins TRBV4-3 to TRBJ2-1, with no clear D. The germline V gene encodes CDR1 LGHNA and CDR2 YSLEER. This CDR3 has 13 amino acids. Trimming took off 3 bases at V and 10 bases at J, with 13 bases between the two ends. The CDR3 bases are TGCGCCAGCAGCCACCTCACAAGGACGGAGCAGTTCTTC. Its translation is CASSHLTRTEQFF.

V is TRBV29-1 and J is TRBJ2-2; no firm D call. V shed 4 bases and J shed 1 base, with 4 bases lying between them. CDR1 SQVTM and CDR2 ANQGSEA come from the germline V gene. This CDR3 comprises 12 residues. CDR3 sequence reads: CSVARNTGELFF. The DNA for the CDR3 is TGCAGCGTTGCCAGGAACACCGGGGAGCTGTTTTTT.